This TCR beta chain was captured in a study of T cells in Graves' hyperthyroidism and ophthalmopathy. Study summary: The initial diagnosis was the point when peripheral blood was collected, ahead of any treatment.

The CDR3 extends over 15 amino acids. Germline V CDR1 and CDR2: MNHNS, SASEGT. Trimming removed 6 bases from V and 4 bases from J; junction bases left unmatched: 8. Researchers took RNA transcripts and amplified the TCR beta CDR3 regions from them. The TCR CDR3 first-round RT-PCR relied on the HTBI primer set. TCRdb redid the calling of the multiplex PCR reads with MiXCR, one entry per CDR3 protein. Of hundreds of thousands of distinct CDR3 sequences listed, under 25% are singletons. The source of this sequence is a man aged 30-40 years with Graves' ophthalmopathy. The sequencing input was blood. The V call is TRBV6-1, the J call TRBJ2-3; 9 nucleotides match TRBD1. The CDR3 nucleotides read TGTGCCAGCAGGGACCTGGGACAGGGTCCAGATACGCAGTATTTT. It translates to CASRDLGQGPDTQYF.